This T cell receptor (beta chain) was observed in a study of T cell responses to AZD1222 COVID-19 vaccine. In the case of this clone: Antigen: not known.

The germline V gene encodes CDR1 SGDLS and CDR2 YYNGEE. Trimming removed 0 bases from V and 4 bases from J; junction bases left unmatched: 6. The CDR3 is 15 amino acids. Study conclusions and caveats: Donors were chiefly white British, with a greater number of females, and clonal diversity was perhaps underestimated.

The data were produced by immunoSEQ multiplex PCR, yet TCRdb's version contains in-frame clones alone and is incomplete. The table records 100,000 or so clones, about 86% of them present only once. The chain joins TRBV9 to TRBJ2-7; 8 positions match TRBD2. Specimen: peripheral blood, collected 28 days after the second AZD1222 dose. The TCR was taken from an adult who received the AZD1222 COVID-19 vaccine. CDR3 in amino acids: CASSVGPGGRYEQYF. As DNA, the CDR3 is TGTGCCAGCAGCGTAGGGCCCGGCGGGAGGTACGAGCAGTACTTC.